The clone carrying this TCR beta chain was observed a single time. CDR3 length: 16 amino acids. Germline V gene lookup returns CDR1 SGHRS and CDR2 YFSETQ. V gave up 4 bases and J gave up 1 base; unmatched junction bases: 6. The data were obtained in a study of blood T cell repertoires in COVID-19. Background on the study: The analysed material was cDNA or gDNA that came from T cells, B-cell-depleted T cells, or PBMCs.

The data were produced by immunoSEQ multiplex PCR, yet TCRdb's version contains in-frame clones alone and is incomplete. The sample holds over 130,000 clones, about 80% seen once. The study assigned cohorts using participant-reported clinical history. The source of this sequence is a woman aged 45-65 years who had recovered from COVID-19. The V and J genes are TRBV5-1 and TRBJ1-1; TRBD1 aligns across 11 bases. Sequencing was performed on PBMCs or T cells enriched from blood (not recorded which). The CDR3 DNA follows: TGCGCCAGCAGCCCCGGACAGGGGGCGCAGAACACTGAAGCTTTCTTT. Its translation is CASSPGQGAQNTEAFF.